This T cell receptor beta chain was documented in a study of Graves' ophthalmopathy and Graves' hyperthyroidism. RNA transcripts were the source from which TCR beta CDR3 regions were amplified. An initial RT-PCR round employing HTBI primers preceded a second-round multiplex PCR. TCRdb analysed the multiplex PCR reads with MiXCR anew, one entry per CDR3 protein. The sample yields about 620,000 distinct CDR3 sequences, 22% seen once. The sample holds many counts of this clonotype. Exclusion criteria comprised other autoimmune diseases, uncontrolled infections, pregnancy or lactation in patients. PBMCs were density-gradient isolated from approximately 10 ml fresh blood. The CDR3 consists of 16 residues. V lost 6 bases and J 1 base, leaving 15 bases between the germline ends. Germline V lookup: CDR1 MNHNS, CDR2 SASEGT.

This sequence was found in a woman between 18 and 30 years old with stable Graves' hyperthyroidism. Some clones in this sample may be carry-over from other donors' samples. The chain uses TRBV6-1 and TRBJ2-2, with D tentatively TRBD2 (6 bases). Specimen: peripheral blood. The CDR3 DNA is TGTGCCAGCAGGATTCTAGCGTCTAAGAACACCGGGGAGCTGTTTTTT. It encodes CASRILASKNTGELFF.